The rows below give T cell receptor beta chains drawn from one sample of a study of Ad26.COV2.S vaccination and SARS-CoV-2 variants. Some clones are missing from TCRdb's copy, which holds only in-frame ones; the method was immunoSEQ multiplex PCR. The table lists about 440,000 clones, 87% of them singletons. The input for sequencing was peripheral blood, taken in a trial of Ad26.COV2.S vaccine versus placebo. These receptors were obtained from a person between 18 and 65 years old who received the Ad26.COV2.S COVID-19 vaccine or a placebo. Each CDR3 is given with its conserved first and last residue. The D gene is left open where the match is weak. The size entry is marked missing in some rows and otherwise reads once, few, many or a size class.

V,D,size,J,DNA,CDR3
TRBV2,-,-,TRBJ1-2,TGTGCCAGCAGTGACTTGGGGGCTCATGGCTACACCTTC,CASSDLGAHGYTF
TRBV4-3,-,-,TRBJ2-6,TGCGCCAGCAGCCCAGGGGCGTTAGGGGCCAACGTCCTGACTTTC,CASSPGALGANVLTF
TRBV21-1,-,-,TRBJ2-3,TGTGCCAGCAGCAGAATAGCGGGACACGTCACAGATACGCAGTATTTT,CASSRIAGHVTDTQYF
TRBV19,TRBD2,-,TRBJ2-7,TGTGCCAGTAGTATTACCCCCCGGACTAGCGGGAGGGCCCACGAGCAGTACTTC,CASSITPRTSGRAHEQYF
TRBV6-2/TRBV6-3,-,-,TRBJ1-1,TGTGCCAGCAGTTCCTTCACGGGACAGAACACTGAAGCTTTCTTT,CASSSFTGQNTEAFF
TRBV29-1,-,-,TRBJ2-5,TGCAGCGCTGGGGCAGAGACCCAGTACTTC,CSAGAETQYF
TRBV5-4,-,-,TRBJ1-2,TGTGCCAGCAGCTCCCAAAGCGGGGTAGCCTACACCTTC,CASSSQSGVAYTF
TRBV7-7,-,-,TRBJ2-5,TGTGCCAGCAGCCCCGGAAGGGAGGCGGTCCAAGAGACCCAGTACTTC,CASSPGREAVQETQYF
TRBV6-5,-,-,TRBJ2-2,TGTGCCAGCAGTTTCAAGACCGGGGAGCTGTTTTTT,CASSFKTGELFF
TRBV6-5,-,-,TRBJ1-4,TGTGCCACCGCTCCGGGAGGACGGCTTGAAAAACTGTTTTTT,CATAPGGRLEKLFF
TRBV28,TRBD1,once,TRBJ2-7,TGTGCCAGTTCAACCCGGAGAACAGGGGGGCACGAGCAGTACTTC,CASSTRRTGGHEQYF
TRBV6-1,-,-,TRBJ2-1,TGTGCCAGCAGTGAGACCAGAAGCTCCTACAATGAGCAGTTCTTC,CASSETRSSYNEQFF
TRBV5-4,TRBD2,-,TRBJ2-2,TGTGCCAGCAGCTTCAGCGGGAGGCTCTCCGGGGAGCTGTTTTTT,CASSFSGRLSGELFF
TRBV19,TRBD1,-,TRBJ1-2,TGTGCCGTACCGGGACAGGGTTTGGGACACTACACCTTC,CAVPGQGLGHYTF
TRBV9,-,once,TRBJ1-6,TGTGCCAGCAGCGTCGAAGTGAGCTCCTATAATTCACCCCTCCACTTT,CASSVEVSSYNSPLHF
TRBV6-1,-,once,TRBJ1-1,TGTGCCAGCAGTGAATCTCTCCTGGGGGAAGCTTTCTTT,CASSESLLGEAFF